This TCR beta chain comes out of a study of beta chain features in type 1 diabetes. Study outcomes and limitations: The VDJ junctions of type 1 diabetes patients carried fewer insertions and more deletions. Patients' naive, central memory and regulatory TCRB repertoires appeared more alike than those of healthy donors.

Note on this clone: What it binds is unknown.

Sequenced material consisted of expressed TCRB transcripts (all of the isolated RNA was reverse transcribed). The table came from immunoSEQ multiplex PCR; TCRdb's copy has only in-frame clones and leaves some out. This sample has approximately 470,000 clones, with about 32% found just once. This CDR3 contains 16 residues. The V segment lost 4 bases and the J segment 2 bases; nucleotides outside the gene matches: 5. Per germline, CDR1 SGHNT and CDR2 YYREEE (reference sequence). The chain couples TRBV5-4 to TRBJ2-1; 11 bases fit TRBD2. Sequenced: naive CD4+ T cells from blood. The receptor was isolated from a man aged 18 to 29 in good health. The DNA of the CDR3 is TGTGCCAGCAGCCCACCGGGACTAGCGGCCTACAATGAGCAGTTCTTC. It encodes CASSPPGLAAYNEQFF.